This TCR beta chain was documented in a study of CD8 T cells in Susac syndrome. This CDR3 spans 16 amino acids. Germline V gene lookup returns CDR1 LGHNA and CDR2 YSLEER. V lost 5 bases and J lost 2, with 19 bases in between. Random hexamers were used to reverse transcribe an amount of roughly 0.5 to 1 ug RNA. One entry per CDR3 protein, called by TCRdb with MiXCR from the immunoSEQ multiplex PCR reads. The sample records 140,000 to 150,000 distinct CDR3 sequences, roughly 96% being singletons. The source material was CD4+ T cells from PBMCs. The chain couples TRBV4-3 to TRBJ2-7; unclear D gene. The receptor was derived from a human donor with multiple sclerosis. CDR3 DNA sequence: TGCGCCAGCAGCGTCAGCCCCCGAGACCCCACCTACGAGCAGTACTTC. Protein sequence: CASSVSPRDPTYEQYF.